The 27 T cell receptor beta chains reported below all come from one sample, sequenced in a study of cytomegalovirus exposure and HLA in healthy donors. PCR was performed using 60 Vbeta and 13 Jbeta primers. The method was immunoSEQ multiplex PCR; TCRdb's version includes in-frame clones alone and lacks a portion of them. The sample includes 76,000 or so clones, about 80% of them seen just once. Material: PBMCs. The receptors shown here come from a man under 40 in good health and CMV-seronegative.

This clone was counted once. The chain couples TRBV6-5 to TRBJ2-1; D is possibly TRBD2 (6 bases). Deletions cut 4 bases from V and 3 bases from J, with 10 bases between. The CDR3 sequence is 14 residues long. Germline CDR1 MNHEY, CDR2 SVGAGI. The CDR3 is CASSSPSDYNEQFF. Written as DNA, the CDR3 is TGTGCCAGCAGTTCCCCTAGCGACTACAATGAGCAGTTCTTC.

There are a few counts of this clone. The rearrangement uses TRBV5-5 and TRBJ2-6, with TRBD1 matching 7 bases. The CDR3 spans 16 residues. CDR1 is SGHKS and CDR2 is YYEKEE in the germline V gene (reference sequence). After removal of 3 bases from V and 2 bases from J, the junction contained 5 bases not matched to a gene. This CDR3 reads CASSYDQGAGANVLTF. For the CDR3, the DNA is TGTGCCAGCAGCTATGACCAGGGGGCTGGGGCCAACGTCCTGACTTTC.

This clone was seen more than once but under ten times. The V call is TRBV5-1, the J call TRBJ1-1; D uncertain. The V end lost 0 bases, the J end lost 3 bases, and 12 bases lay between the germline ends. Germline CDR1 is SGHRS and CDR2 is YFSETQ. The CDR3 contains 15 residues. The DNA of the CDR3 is TGCGCCAGCAGCTTGGCGGCAGGTGGGTACACTGAAGCTTTCTTT. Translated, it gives CASSLAAGGYTEAFF. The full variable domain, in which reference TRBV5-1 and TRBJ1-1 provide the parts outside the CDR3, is KAGVTQTPRYLIKTRGQQVTLSCSPISGHRSVSWYQQTPGQGLQFLFEYFSETQRNKGNFPGRFSGRQFSNSRSEMNVSTLELGDSALYLCASSLAAGGYTEAFFGQGTRLTVV.

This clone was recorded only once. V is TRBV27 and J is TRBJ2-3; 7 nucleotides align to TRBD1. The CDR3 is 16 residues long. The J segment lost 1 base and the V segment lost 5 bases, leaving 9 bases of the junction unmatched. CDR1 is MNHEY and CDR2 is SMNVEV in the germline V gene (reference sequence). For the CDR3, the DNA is TGTGCCAGCAGTCACGCCCAGGACAGGCGCACAGATACGCAGTATTTT. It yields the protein CASSHAQDRRTDTQYF.

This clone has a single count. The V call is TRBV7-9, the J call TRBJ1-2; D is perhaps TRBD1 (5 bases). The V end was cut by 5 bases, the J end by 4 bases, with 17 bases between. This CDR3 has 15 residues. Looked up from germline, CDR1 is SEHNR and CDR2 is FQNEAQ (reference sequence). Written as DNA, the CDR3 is TGTGCCAGCAGCCCAGACGGGGGTCCTAGCTATGGCTACACCTTC. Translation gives CASSPDGGPSYGYTF.

CDR3 bases: TGTGCCAGCACCCAGAGCCGGAGGAGGGAAAAACTGTTTTTT. Residues: CASTQSRRREKLFF. This chain joins TRBV7-8 and TRBJ1-4; D is unresolved. The CDR3 runs 14 residues. V dropped 7 bases and J dropped 8 bases, with 17 bases sitting between them. Germline CDR1 and CDR2: SGHVS and FQNEAQ.

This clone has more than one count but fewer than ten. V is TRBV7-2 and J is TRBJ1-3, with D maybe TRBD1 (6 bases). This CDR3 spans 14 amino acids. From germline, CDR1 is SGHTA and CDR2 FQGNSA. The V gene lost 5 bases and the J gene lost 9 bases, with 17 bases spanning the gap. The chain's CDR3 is CASSLGGQGTTIYF. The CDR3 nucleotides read TGTGCCAGCAGCCTGGGGGGGCAAGGTACCACCATATATTTT.

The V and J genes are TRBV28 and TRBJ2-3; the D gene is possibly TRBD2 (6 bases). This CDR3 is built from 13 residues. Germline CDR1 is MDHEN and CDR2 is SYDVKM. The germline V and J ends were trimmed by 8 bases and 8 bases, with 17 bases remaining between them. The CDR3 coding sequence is TGTGCCAGCGTTCCCTCACTGGGAGGTACGCAGTATTTT. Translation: CASVPSLGGTQYF.

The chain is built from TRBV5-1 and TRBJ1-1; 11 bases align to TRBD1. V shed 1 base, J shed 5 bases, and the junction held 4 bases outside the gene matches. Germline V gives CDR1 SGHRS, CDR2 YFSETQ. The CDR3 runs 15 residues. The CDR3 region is CASSLRGQGGTEAFF. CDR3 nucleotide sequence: TGCGCCAGCAGCTTGCGGGGACAGGGGGGGACTGAAGCTTTCTTT. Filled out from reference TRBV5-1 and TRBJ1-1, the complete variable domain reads KAGVTQTPRYLIKTRGQQVTLSCSPISGHRSVSWYQQTPGQGLQFLFEYFSETQRNKGNFPGRFSGRQFSNSRSEMNVSTLELGDSALYLCASSLRGQGGTEAFFGQGTRLTVV.

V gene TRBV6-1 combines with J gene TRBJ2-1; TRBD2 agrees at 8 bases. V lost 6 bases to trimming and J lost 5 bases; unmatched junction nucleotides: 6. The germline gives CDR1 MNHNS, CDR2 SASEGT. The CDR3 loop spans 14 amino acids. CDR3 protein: CASRLLAEDNEQFF. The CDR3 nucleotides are TGTGCCAGCAGATTACTAGCGGAGGACAATGAGCAGTTCTTC.

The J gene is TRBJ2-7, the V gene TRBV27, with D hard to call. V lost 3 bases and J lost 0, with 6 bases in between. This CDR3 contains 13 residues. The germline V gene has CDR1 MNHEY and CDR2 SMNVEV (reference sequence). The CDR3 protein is CASSLQNSYEQYF. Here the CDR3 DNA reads TGTGCCAGCAGTTTGCAGAACTCCTACGAGCAGTACTTC.

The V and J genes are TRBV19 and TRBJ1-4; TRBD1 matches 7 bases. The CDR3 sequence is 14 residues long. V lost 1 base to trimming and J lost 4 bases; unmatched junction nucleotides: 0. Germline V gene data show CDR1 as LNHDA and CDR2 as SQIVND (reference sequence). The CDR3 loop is CASSIGQGNEKLFF. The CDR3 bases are TGTGCCAGTAGTATAGGACAGGGTAATGAAAAACTGTTTTTT.

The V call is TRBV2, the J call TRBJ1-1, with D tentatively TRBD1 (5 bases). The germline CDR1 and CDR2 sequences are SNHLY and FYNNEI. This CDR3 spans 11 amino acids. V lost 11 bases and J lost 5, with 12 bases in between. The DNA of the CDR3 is TGTGCCGGGACTCAAGTGACTGAAGCTTTCTTT. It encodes CAGTQVTEAFF.

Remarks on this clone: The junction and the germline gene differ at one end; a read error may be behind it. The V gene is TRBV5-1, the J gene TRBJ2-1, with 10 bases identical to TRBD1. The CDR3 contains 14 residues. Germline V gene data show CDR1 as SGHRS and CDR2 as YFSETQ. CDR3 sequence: CASTLGQGYNEQFF. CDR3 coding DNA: TGCGCCAGCACCTTGGGACAGGGGTACAATGAGCAGTTCTTC. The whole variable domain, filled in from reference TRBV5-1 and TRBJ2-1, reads KAGVTQTPRYLIKTRGQQVTLSCSPISGHRSVSWYQQTPGQGLQFLFEYFSETQRNKGNFPGRFSGRQFSNSRSEMNVSTLELGDSALYLCASTLGQGYNEQFFGPGTRLTVL.

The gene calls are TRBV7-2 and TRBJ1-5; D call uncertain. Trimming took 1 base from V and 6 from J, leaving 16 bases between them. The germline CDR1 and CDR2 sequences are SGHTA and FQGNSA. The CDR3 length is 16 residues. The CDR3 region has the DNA TGTGCCAGCAGCTTAGGAGGGCGCGGGGTAAGTCAGCCCCAGCATTTT. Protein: CASSLGGRGVSQPQHF.

In DNA, the CDR3 is TGTGCCAGCAGTCGCACCGGGACAGGGGGCAACGAGCAGTTCTTC. Translation gives CASSRTGTGGNEQFF. The V call is TRBV27, the J call TRBJ2-1; 12 positions match TRBD1. Germline V gene lookup returns CDR1 MNHEY and CDR2 SMNVEV (reference sequence). V lost 5 bases to trimming and J lost 10 bases; unmatched junction nucleotides: 9. CDR3 length equals 15 residues.

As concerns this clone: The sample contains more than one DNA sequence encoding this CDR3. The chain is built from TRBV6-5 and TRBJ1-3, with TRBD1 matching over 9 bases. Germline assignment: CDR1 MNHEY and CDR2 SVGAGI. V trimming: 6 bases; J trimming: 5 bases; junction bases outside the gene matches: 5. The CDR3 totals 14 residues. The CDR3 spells CASRSGQGRNTIYF. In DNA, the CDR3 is TGTGCCAGCAGGTCGGGACAGGGAAGAAACACCATATATTTT.

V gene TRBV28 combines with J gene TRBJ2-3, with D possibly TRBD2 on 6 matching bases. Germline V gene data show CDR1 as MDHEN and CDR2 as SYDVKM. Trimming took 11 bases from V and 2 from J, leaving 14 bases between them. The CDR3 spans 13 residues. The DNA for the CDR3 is TGTGCCTGTTGGCGGGACCTCACAGATACGCAGTATTTT. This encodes CACWRDLTDTQYF.

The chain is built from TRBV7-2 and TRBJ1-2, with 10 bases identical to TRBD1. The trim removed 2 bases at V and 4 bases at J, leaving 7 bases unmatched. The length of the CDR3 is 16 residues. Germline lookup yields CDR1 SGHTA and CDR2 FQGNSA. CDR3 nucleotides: TGTGCCAGCAGCTTAAGCGGGACAGGGGTTAGCTATGGCTACACCTTC. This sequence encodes CASSLSGTGVSYGYTF.

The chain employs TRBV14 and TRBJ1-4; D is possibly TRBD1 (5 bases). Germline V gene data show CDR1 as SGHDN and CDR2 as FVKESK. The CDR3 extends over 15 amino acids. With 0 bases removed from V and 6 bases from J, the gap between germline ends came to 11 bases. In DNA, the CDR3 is TGTGCCAGCAGCCAAGATTGGGGCCGAGATGAAAAACTGTTTTTT. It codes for CASSQDWGRDEKLFF.

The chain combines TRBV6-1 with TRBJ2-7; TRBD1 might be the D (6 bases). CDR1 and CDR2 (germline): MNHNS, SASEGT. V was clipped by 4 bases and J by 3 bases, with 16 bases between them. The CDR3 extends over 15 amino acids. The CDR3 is CASSGTLTGNYEQYF. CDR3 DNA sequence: TGTGCCAGCAGTGGAACCTTGACAGGTAACTACGAGCAGTACTTC.

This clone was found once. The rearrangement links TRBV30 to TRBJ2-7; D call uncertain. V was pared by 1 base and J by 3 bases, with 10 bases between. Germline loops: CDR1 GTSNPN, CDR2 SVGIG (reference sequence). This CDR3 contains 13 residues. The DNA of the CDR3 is TGTGCCTGGAGTGACCTAGGAGACTACGAGCAGTACTTC. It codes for CAWSDLGDYEQYF.

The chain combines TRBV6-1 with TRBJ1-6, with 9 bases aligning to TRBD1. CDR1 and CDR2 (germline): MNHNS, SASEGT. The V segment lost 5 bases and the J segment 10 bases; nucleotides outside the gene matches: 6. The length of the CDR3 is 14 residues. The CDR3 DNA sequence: TGTGCCAGCAGTATACAGGGGGCATGGTCACCCCTCCACTTT. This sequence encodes CASSIQGAWSPLHF.

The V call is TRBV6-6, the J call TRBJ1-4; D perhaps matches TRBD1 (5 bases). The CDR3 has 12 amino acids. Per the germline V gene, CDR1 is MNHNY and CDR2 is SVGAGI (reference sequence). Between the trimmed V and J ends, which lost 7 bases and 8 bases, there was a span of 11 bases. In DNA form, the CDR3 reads TGTGCCAGCACTGGGGCTGGGGAAAAACTGTTTTTT. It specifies CASTGAGEKLFF.

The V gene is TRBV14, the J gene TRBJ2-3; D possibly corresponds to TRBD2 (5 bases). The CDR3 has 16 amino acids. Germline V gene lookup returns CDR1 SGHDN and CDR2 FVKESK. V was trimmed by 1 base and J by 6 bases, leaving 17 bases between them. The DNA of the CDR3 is TGTGCCAGCAGCCAAGTTGGCTTAACGAGGGTGGATACGCAGTATTTT. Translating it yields CASSQVGLTRVDTQYF.

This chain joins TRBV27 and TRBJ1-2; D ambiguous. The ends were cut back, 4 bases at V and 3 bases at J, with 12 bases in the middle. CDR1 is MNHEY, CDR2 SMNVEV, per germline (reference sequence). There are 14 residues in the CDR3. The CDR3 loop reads CASSSSGGDYGYTF. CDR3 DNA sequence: TGTGCCAGCAGTTCTTCCGGAGGCGACTATGGCTACACCTTC.

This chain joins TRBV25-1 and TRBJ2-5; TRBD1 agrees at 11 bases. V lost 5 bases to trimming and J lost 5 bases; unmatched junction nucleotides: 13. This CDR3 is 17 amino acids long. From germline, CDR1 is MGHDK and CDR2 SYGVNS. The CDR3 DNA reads TGTGCCAGCAGTCGCCCACTCGGGACAGGGGGGCGGGAGACCCAGTACTTC. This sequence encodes CASSRPLGTGGRETQYF.